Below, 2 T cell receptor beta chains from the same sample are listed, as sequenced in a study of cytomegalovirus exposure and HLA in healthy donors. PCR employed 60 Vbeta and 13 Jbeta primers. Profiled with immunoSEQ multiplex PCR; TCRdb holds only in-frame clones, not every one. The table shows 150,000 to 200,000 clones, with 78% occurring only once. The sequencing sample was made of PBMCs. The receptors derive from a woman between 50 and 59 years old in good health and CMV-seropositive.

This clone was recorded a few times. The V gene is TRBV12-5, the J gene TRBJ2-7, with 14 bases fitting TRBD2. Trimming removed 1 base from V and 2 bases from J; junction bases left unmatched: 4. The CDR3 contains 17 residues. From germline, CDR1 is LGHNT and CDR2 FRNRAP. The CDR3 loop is CASGLDRTSGGPYEQYF. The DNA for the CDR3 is TGTGCTAGTGGTTTGGATCGGACTAGCGGGGGGCCCTACGAGCAGTACTTC.

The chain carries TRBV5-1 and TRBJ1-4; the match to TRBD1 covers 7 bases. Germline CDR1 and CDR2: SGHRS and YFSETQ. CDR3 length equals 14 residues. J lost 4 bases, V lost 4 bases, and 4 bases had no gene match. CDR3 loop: CASSVGQRNEKLFF. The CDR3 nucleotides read TGCGCCAGCAGCGTGGGACAGCGTAATGAAAAACTGTTTTTT.